The clone carrying this T cell receptor (beta chain) appeared a few times. Antigen: not known. The V gene lost 5 bases and the J gene lost 4 bases, with 15 bases spanning the gap. The germline gives CDR1 SEHNR, CDR2 FQNEAQ (reference sequence). This CDR3 region has 14 residues. Each TCR cDNA molecule carried a unique molecular identifier. One entry per CDR3 protein, called by TCRdb with MiXCR from the 5' RACE reads. The sample includes 45,000 to 65,000 distinct CDR3 sequences, less than 9% of them seen just once. This record comes from a study of spatial heterogeneity in lung cancer. Study in general: Where they were available, follow-up PBMC samples were sequenced, at a median of about 22 months after resection. A consistent excess of beta-chain over alpha-chain sequences was detected. Points from the study as a whole: At tumor resection, ubiquitous expanded TCRs were detected in blood more often than later.

Time point of the sample: blood at routine non-recurrence follow-up after resection. Unsorted whole RNA of tumor, nontumor lung or frozen PBMC was sequenced. This sequence was found in a female donor with early-stage non-small cell lung cancer. This material consisted of PBMCs, taken at follow-up. The chain combines TRBV7-9 with TRBJ2-7; no definite D call. The CDR3 DNA sequence: TGTGCCAGCAGCCCTGTCTGGGGTAATTACGAGCAGTACTTC. Residues: CASSPVWGNYEQYF. The full variable domain, its missing parts supplied by reference TRBV7-9 and TRBJ2-7, is DTGVSQNPRHKITKRGQNVTFRCDPISEHNRLYWYRQTLGQGPEFLTYFQNEAQLEKSRLLSDRFSAERPKGSFSTLEIQRTEQGDSAMYLCASSPVWGNYEQYFGPGTRLTVT.